One sample yielded the 8 T cell receptor beta chains listed below, sequenced in a study of blood T cell repertoires in COVID-19. Generated by immunoSEQ multiplex PCR, the TCRdb table keeps only in-frame clones and is missing some. The data hold 400,000 or so clones, with 80% to 90% observed a single time. Source material: PBMCs or T cells enriched from blood (not recorded which). The receptors shown here come from a man between 25 and 39 years old who had recovered from COVID-19.

The V and J genes are TRBV24-1 and TRBJ2-1; 11 positions match TRBD2. V gave up 8 bases and J gave up 5 bases; unmatched junction bases: 4. This CDR3 contains 14 residues. The V gene's germline CDR1 is KGHDR and CDR2 SFDVKD. DNA for the CDR3: TGTGCCACCATGGGACTAGCGGACAACAATGAGCAGTTCTTC. Its translation: CATMGLADNNEQFF.

This clone was detected only once. The rearrangement joins TRBV4-1 to TRBJ2-5; TRBD1 matches 7 bases. The CDR3 length is 17 residues. V lost 0 bases, J lost 4 bases, and 11 bases stayed unmatched. Germline CDR1 is MGHRA and CDR2 is YSYEKL. CDR3 amino acids: CASSQDLVGAGGETQYF. In DNA, the CDR3 is TGCGCCAGCAGCCAAGATCTGGTGGGCGCAGGGGGAGAGACCCAGTACTTC.

V gene TRBV7-2 combines with J gene TRBJ1-1; possibly TRBD1 for D (5 bases). The ends were cut back, 2 bases at V and 4 bases at J, with 14 bases in the middle. CDR1 and CDR2 from the germline V gene are SGHTA and FQGNSA. This CDR3 contains 15 residues. Here the CDR3 reads CASSLWGLGITEAFF. DNA of the CDR3: TGTGCCAGCAGCTTATGGGGCCTGGGGATCACTGAAGCTTTCTTT.

The rearrangement joins TRBV28 to TRBJ1-5; the match to TRBD1 covers 8 bases. CDR3 size: 15 residues. The J segment lost 0 bases and the V segment lost 6 bases, leaving 4 bases of the junction unmatched. CDR1 is MDHEN and CDR2 is SYDVKM in the germline V gene. CDR3 residues: CASRTQGGSNQPQHF. CDR3 nucleotides: TGTGCCAGCAGGACACAGGGGGGTAGCAATCAGCCCCAGCATTTT.

V and J are TRBV5-1 and TRBJ2-7; possible D gene TRBD2, 7 bases. The CDR3 covers 13 residues. V dropped 7 bases and J dropped 5 bases, with 16 bases sitting between them. Germline V gene lookup returns CDR1 SGHRS and CDR2 YFSETQ. The CDR3: CASQHPGGHEQYF. DNA for the CDR3: TGCGCCAGCCAGCATCCGGGGGGCCACGAGCAGTACTTC.

This clone came up once. The V call is TRBV5-1, the J call TRBJ2-1, with 11 bases aligning to TRBD2. Germline trimming cut 4 bases from V and 5 bases from J; bases unmatched to any gene: 8. Germline CDR1 is SGHRS and CDR2 is YFSETQ. The length of the CDR3 is 16 residues. CDR3 protein: CASSNSGRAFHNEQFF. The CDR3 DNA reads as TGCGCCAGCAGCAATAGCGGGAGGGCCTTCCACAATGAGCAGTTCTTC.

The rearrangement joins TRBV7-2 to TRBJ2-3; 9 bases line up with TRBD1. This CDR3 has 14 amino acids. Germline CDR1 and CDR2: SGHTA and FQGNSA. The V gene end was trimmed by 7 bases and the J gene end by 5 bases; junction bases not matched to a gene: 7. CDR3 loop: CASNAGTGQDTQYF. The CDR3 nucleotides are TGTGCCAGCAACGCCGGGACAGGGCAAGATACGCAGTATTTT.

This chain joins TRBV21-1 and TRBJ1-1. TRBV21-1 is assigned pseudogene status. The CDR3 length is 16 residues. CDR3 in amino acids: CASSTLGRNLNTEAFF. CDR3 DNA sequence: TGTGCCAGCAGCACACTAGGCCGGAACCTGAACACTGAAGCTTTCTTT.